This record covers a single TCR beta chain. Reverse transcription used roughly 0.45 to 1 ug RNA and random hexamers. A multiplex approach, immunoSEQ multiplex PCR, amplified TCR beta CDR3 across 54 Vbeta and 13 Jbeta. One entry per CDR3 protein, called by TCRdb with MiXCR from the immunoSEQ multiplex PCR reads. The data hold about 160,000 distinct CDR3 sequences, with 93% observed a single time. This sample was taken from a study of CD8 T cells in Susac syndrome. J gave up 6 bases and V 0 bases, and 12 bases lay outside the gene matches. The CDR3 is 18 amino acids. Peripheral blood CD8+ and CD4+ T cells were profiled by TCR beta sequencing. Matched for age and sex, the controls were healthy donors. Through negative isolation, CD4+ and CD8+ T cells were obtained, while TEMRA cells were enriched using FACS.

The clonotype was recovered from a human donor in good health. The chain uses TRBV23-1 and TRBJ2-2, with TRBD1 identical over 8 bases. TRBV23-1 is an open reading frame, and its role is uncertain. Material for sequencing was CD4+ T cells from PBMCs. The CDR3 loop is CASSQSWGTGGFAGELFF. The CDR3 DNA sequence: TGCGCCAGCAGTCAATCGTGGGGGACAGGCGGGTTTGCCGGGGAGCTGTTTTTT.